These 8 T cell receptor beta chains were all obtained from the same sample, sequenced in a study of blood T cell repertoires in COVID-19. Clones were read by immunoSEQ multiplex PCR, and TCRdb kept only the in-frame ones, dropping some. The profile covers about 240,000 clones, with roughly four fifths appearing a single time and more than 4% taken by the ten largest. Sequences were obtained from peripheral blood. These receptors came from a man between 50 and 59 years old with acute or convalescent COVID-19.

The chain carries TRBV15 and TRBJ2-5, with 14 nucleotides matching TRBD2. CDR3 length: 17 residues. The V gene end was trimmed by 1 base and the J gene end by 2 bases; junction bases not matched to a gene: 3. Germline V gene sequence: CDR1 LNHNV, CDR2 YYDKDF (reference sequence). CDR3 residues: CATSRGLAGGRQETQYF. The CDR3 region has the DNA TGTGCCACCAGCAGAGGACTAGCGGGGGGGAGGCAAGAGACCCAGTACTTC.

The chain is built from TRBV6-6 and TRBJ1-2, with D hard to call. The CDR3 extends over 12 amino acids. From germline, CDR1 is MNHNY and CDR2 SVGAGI (reference sequence). Trimming cost V 4 bases and J 2 bases, with 5 bases left between them. The CDR3: CASSSPNYGYTF. The DNA for the CDR3 is TGTGCCAGCAGTTCCCCAAACTATGGCTACACCTTC.

The rearrangement joins TRBV28 to TRBJ1-3; D is perhaps TRBD1 (6 bases). The CDR3 extends over 14 amino acids. V gave up 6 bases and J gave up 2 bases, with 11 bases separating them. Germline lookup yields CDR1 MDHEN and CDR2 SYDVKM. The CDR3 DNA reads as TGTGCCAGCAGGCCAGCAGGGGCTGGAAACACCATATATTTT. Translating gives CASRPAGAGNTIYF.

The chain carries TRBV27 and TRBJ1-4, with D possibly matching TRBD1 (6 bases). CDR1 MNHEY and CDR2 SMNVEV come from the germline V gene (reference sequence). CDR3 length: 14 residues. V was pared by 3 bases and J by 7 bases, with 12 bases between. The CDR3 nucleotides are TGTGCCAGCAGTTTCCGGGACACTCTTGAAAAACTGTTTTTT. Protein sequence: CASSFRDTLEKLFF.

The chain has TRBV25-1 and TRBJ2-7, with D hard to call. The V gene lost 2 bases and the J gene lost 7 bases, with 12 bases spanning the gap. This CDR3 is 13 amino acids long. Per germline, CDR1 MGHDK and CDR2 SYGVNS. As DNA, the CDR3 is TGTGCCAGCAGTGAACCACTAATTGGAGAGCAGTACTTC. The encoded protein is CASSEPLIGEQYF.

This sequence joins TRBV30 and TRBJ2-5; D might be TRBD1 (8 bases). Looked up from germline, CDR1 is GTSNPN and CDR2 is SVGIG (reference sequence). The CDR3 contains 13 residues. Deletions cut 7 bases from V and 4 bases from J, with 16 bases between. This chain's CDR3 is CAFRHRGGETQYF. The CDR3 nucleotides are TGTGCCTTTCGACACAGGGGGGGAGAGACCCAGTACTTC.

The chain couples TRBV5-1 to TRBJ1-5; no firm D call. The ends were cut back, 2 bases at V and 5 bases at J, with 8 bases in the middle. The CDR3 length is 13 residues. Germline V lookup: CDR1 SGHRS, CDR2 YFSETQ. CDR3 sequence: CASSLGGHQPQHF. The CDR3 DNA reads TGCGCCAGCAGCTTAGGAGGGCATCAGCCCCAGCATTTT. The full variable domain, completed using reference TRBV5-1 and TRBJ1-5, is KAGVTQTPRYLIKTRGQQVTLSCSPISGHRSVSWYQQTPGQGLQFLFEYFSETQRNKGNFPGRFSGRQFSNSRSEMNVSTLELGDSALYLCASSLGGHQPQHFGDGTRLSIL.

This chain links TRBV5-6 with TRBJ1-3; 8 bases line up with TRBD1. The CDR3 covers 14 residues. J was trimmed by 5 bases and V by 6 bases; bases with no gene match: 7. CDR1 and CDR2 (germline): SGHDT, YYEEEE. Written as DNA, the CDR3 is TGTGCCAGCAAGACAGGGGTGAGTCGAAACACCATATATTTT. It specifies CASKTGVSRNTIYF.